This TCR beta chain was recorded in a study of shared clonotypes between healthy human individuals. Sequencing used immunoSEQ multiplex PCR; TCRdb keeps in-frame clones, though not all of them. The sample lists over a million clones, more than 75% seen once, with 0.5% to 0.6% in the top ten. This CDR3 is 14 amino acids long. Germline loops: CDR1 SGHRS, CDR2 YFSETQ. The V gene lost 5 bases and the J gene lost 2 bases, with 8 bases spanning the gap. Naive CD4+ cells were CD45RA-selected; the remaining cells were memory. The sample comprised memory CD4+ T cells from PBMCs. Subset meaning: CD45RA-negative fraction. This chain connects TRBV5-1 to TRBJ2-6; a weak D match, TRBD2 (6 bases). This TCR came from a man between 18 and 35 years old in good health. Some clones in this sample may be carry-over from other donors' samples. CDR3 sequence reads: CASSRETGANVLTF. The CDR3 DNA sequence: TGCGCCAGCAGTCGGGAGACTGGGGCCAACGTCCTGACTTTC. Full variable domain (rest looked up from reference TRBV5-1 and TRBJ2-6): KAGVTQTPRYLIKTRGQQVTLSCSPISGHRSVSWYQQTPGQGLQFLFEYFSETQRNKGNFPGRFSGRQFSNSRSEMNVSTLELGDSALYLCASSRETGANVLTFGAGSRLTVL.